What follows are 11 T cell receptor beta chains derived from one specimen sequenced in a study of metastatic and nonmetastatic thyroid tumors. TCRdb reanalyzed the PCR reads via MiXCR. The sample gives under 30,000 clones, 20% to 25% of which show up once; 39% is in the top ten. Ahead of thyroid surgery, no patient had received treatment of any kind. The sample comprised blood. These TCRs come from a female donor with papillary thyroid cancer or a benign thyroid nodule (not recorded which). Some clones in this sample may be carry-over from other donors' samples.

V and J are TRBV10-3 and TRBJ2-1, with 8 bases that match TRBD2. This CDR3 region has 16 residues. V was clipped by 10 bases and J by 10 bases; unmatched bases: 21. CDR1 and CDR2 from the germline V gene are ENHRY and SYGVKD. The CDR3 DNA reads TGTGCCACCACCCGAAAGGAGCGGGAGCTCGGTGGAGAGCAGTTCTTC. This codes for CATTRKERELGGEQFF.

This clone came up a few times. The chain combines TRBV6-5 with TRBJ2-7; the D gene could be TRBD1 or TRBD2 (5 bases each). V was shortened by 6 bases and J by 0 bases, with 18 bases between the two germline ends. Germline CDR1 and CDR2: MNHEY and SVGAGI. The CDR3 runs to 16 residues. CDR3 region: CASSRGVTGHSYEQYF. CDR3 bases: TGTGCCAGCAGCAGAGGGGTGACTGGACACTCCTACGAGCAGTACTTC.

The rearrangement links TRBV20-1 to TRBJ2-7, with D unresolved. Trimming removed 2 bases from V and 1 base from J, with 3 bases in between. CDR3 length: 11 residues. Germline V gives CDR1 DFQATT, CDR2 SNEGSKA (reference sequence). The CDR3 coding sequence is TGCAGTGCTAGAAGGTCCTACGAGCAGTACTTC. Translation: CSARRSYEQYF.

This clone was found many times. In DNA, the CDR3 is TGCAGTGGTAGGGACACCACTAGGGGATTGCAGTTCTTC. Translation: CSGRDTTRGLQFF. The chain couples TRBV20-1 to TRBJ2-1, with a tentative D call TRBD1 (6 bases). Trimming took off 7 bases at V and 12 bases at J, with 22 bases between the two ends. The CDR3 consists of 13 residues. Germline loops: CDR1 DFQATT, CDR2 SNEGSKA (reference sequence).

This clone occurred a few times. The chain is built from TRBV11-2 and TRBJ2-1; 8 nucleotides line up with TRBD2. V lost 3 bases to trimming and J lost 5 bases; unmatched junction nucleotides: 0. The V gene's germline CDR1 is SGHAT and CDR2 FQNNGV. There are 13 residues in the CDR3. The CDR3 DNA reads as TGTGCCAGCAGCTTTAGCGGGAACAATGAGCAGTTCTTC. Its translation: CASSFSGNNEQFF. Together with reference TRBV11-2 and TRBJ2-1, the CDR3 gives the full variable domain: EAGVAQSPRYKIIEKRQSVAFWCNPISGHATLYWYQQILGQGPKLLIQFQNNGVVDDSQLPKDRFSAERLKGVDSTLKIQPAKLEDSAVYLCASSFSGNNEQFFGPGTRLTVL.

Comment on this clone: A clone one base away is much larger, so this may be a read error. V usage is TRBV5-1 and J usage is TRBJ2-2; D gene uncertain. From germline, CDR1 is SGHRS and CDR2 YFSETQ. Trimming left V 0 bases short and J 4 bases short, with 13 bases between. CDR3 length: 16 residues. CDR3 DNA sequence: TGCGCCAGCAGCTTGGAGCTTGGAGTCTGCACCGGGGAGCTGTTTTTT. It is translated as CASSLELGVCTGELFF.

V and J are TRBV6-6 and TRBJ1-2; D possibly corresponds to TRBD1 (5 bases). This CDR3 spans 15 amino acids. CDR1 MNHNY and CDR2 SVGAGI come from the germline V gene (reference sequence). Trimming cost V 2 bases and J 2 bases, with 12 bases left between them. The CDR3 DNA reads TGTGCCAGCAGTTACAGCCCGGACACGAACTATGGCTACACCTTC. Protein: CASSYSPDTNYGYTF.

This clone was found many times. The chain joins TRBV30 to TRBJ2-2; D is perhaps TRBD2 (5 bases). The CDR3 loop spans 12 amino acids. V lost 3 bases, J lost 7 bases, and 9 bases lay in between. The V gene's germline CDR1 is GTSNPN and CDR2 SVGIG (reference sequence). The CDR3 coding sequence is TGTGCCTGGAGCGACACTAGCGGGGAGCTGTTTTTT. This translates into CAWSDTSGELFF.

This clone was seen more than once but under ten times. The rearrangement uses TRBV6-5 and TRBJ1-6; 9 positions match TRBD1. Trimming at V came to 0 bases and at J to 9 bases, leaving 12 bases not matched to a gene. Germline values: CDR1 MNHEY, CDR2 SVGAGI. The CDR3 has 18 residues. CDR3 sequence: CASSYSGRGQGAFSPLHF. Here the CDR3 DNA reads TGTGCCAGCAGTTACTCAGGGCGGGGACAGGGTGCCTTTTCACCCCTCCACTTT.

This clone showed up just a few times. The chain uses TRBV19 and TRBJ1-6; D not certain. The germline V and J ends were trimmed by 8 bases and 11 bases, with 19 bases remaining between them. Germline V lookup: CDR1 LNHDA, CDR2 SQIVND (reference sequence). This CDR3 contains 14 residues. This CDR3 is CASGLTGRDPPLHF. The CDR3 region has the DNA TGTGCCAGTGGTTTGACGGGTCGAGATCCACCCCTCCACTTT.

The chain is built from TRBV3-1 and TRBJ2-2, with D unclear. V gave up 3 bases and J gave up 7 bases, with 12 bases separating them. There are 14 residues in the CDR3. Germline CDR1 is LGHDT and CDR2 is YNNKEL (reference sequence). This CDR3 is CASSQRVGYGELFF. For the CDR3, the DNA is TGTGCCAGCAGCCAGCGTGTGGGGTACGGGGAGCTGTTTTTT. Filled out from reference TRBV3-1 and TRBJ2-2, the complete variable domain reads DTAVSQTPKYLVTQMGNDKSIKCEQNLGHDTMYWYKQDSKKFLKIMFSYNNKELIINETVPNRFSPKSPDKAHLNLHINSLELGDSAVYFCASSQRVGYGELFFGEGSRLTVL.